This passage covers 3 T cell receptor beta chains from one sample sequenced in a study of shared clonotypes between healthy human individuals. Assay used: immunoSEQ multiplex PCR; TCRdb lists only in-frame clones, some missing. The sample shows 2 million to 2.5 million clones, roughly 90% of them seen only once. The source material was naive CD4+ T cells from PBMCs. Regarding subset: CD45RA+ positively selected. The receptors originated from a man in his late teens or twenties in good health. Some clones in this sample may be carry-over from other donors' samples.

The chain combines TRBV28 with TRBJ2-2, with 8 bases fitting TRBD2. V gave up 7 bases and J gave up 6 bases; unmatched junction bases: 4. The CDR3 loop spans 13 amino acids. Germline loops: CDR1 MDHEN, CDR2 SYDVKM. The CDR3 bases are TGTGCCAGCATCGAGACTAGCGCCGGGGAGCTGTTTTTT. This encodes CASIETSAGELFF.

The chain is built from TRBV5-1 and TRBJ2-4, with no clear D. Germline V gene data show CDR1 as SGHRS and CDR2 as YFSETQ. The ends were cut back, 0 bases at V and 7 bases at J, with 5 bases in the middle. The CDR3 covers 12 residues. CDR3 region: CASSLGSNIQYF. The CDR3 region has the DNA TGCGCCAGCAGCTTGGGGAGTAACATTCAGTACTTC.

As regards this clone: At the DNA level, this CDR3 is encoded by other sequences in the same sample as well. CDR3 loop: CASSLRSGELFF. CDR3 nucleotides: TGTGCCAGCAGCTTAAGAAGCGGGGAGCTGTTTTTT. This chain joins TRBV7-2 and TRBJ2-2; D gene uncertain. Germline V gene lookup returns CDR1 SGHTA and CDR2 FQGNSA. The V end lost 2 bases, the J end lost 7 bases, and 5 bases lay between the germline ends. The CDR3 is 12 amino acids. Full variable domain (outside the CDR3, taken from reference TRBV7-2 and TRBJ2-2): GAGVSQSPSNKVTEKGKDVELRCDPISGHTALYWYRQSLGQGLEFLIYFQGNSAPDKSGLPSDRFSAERTGGSVSTLTIQRTQQEDSAVYLCASSLRSGELFFGEGSRLTVL.